Given below is one TCR beta chain in context. Its target is unknown. Clones were sequenced by immunoSEQ multiplex PCR, and TCRdb holds only the in-frame ones, with some missing. The profile shows about 83,000 clones, around 81% of them singletons. The sample belongs to a study of radiotherapy plus CTLA-4 blockade in lung cancer. Points from the study as a whole: Among blood TCR repertoires after radiotherapy plus ipilimumab, tumor-derived clones expanded.

There are 15 residues in the CDR3. Germline lookup yields CDR1 SGHVS and CDR2 FQNEAQ. V lost 5 bases, J lost 2 bases, and 8 bases stayed unmatched. This material consisted of peripheral blood, taken from a patient treated with radiotherapy plus ipilimumab. This receptor was taken from a human donor with non-small cell lung cancer who had a partial response to radiotherapy plus ipilimumab. Some clones in this sample may be carry-over from other donors' samples. The V and J genes are TRBV7-8 and TRBJ2-7; 8 bases fit TRBD1. CDR3 DNA: TGTGCCAGCAGCCGCCGGGACAGGCAAACCTACGAGCAGTACTTC. It codes for CASSRRDRQTYEQYF.